This TCR beta chain is drawn from a study of shared clonotypes between healthy human individuals. Study details: Each donor's CD8 memory used one plate, CD8 naive two, each CD4 subset three.

CD45RO-negative, CCR7-positively selected cells formed the naive CD8 fraction, excluding terminally differentiated effector memory CD45RA+ cells. Measured with immunoSEQ multiplex PCR; TCRdb has only the in-frame clones, and not every one. This sample carries 550,000 to 750,000 clones, around 95% of them seen once, and the ten largest clones take 0.09% to 0.13%. The receptor was isolated from a young woman in good health. The sequencing sample was made of naive CD8+ T cells sorted from blood.

Written as DNA, the CDR3 is TGTGCCAGCAGAAACACCTACAATGAGCAGTTCTTC. It yields the protein CASRNTYNEQFF. This chain links TRBV6-1 with TRBJ2-1; D uncertain. This CDR3 region has 12 residues. Germline assignment: CDR1 MNHNS and CDR2 SASEGT. V dropped 6 bases and J dropped 2 bases, with 5 bases sitting between them.